These 27 T cell receptor beta chains were sequenced from one sample in a study of beta chain features in type 1 diabetes. The sequenced template was cDNA made from the entire isolated RNA. Only in-frame clones appear in the TCRdb table, and some are missing; sequencing was by immunoSEQ multiplex PCR. The repertoire consists of about 290,000 clones, with roughly 8% occurring once and the leading ten covering more than 1%. Sequenced input: central memory CD4+ T cells from blood. The receptors shown here come from a woman younger than 35 in good health.

This clone occurred a few times. The rearrangement uses TRBV10-3 and TRBJ1-1; D is perhaps TRBD1 (5 bases). Germline CDR1 and CDR2: ENHRY and SYGVKD. This CDR3 contains 14 residues. V was cut by 7 bases and J by 2 bases, with 14 bases left in between. The CDR3 reads CAINGAGSNTEAFF. The CDR3 DNA follows: TGTGCCATCAACGGGGCAGGGTCTAACACTGAAGCTTTCTTT.

The rearrangement joins TRBV2 to TRBJ1-6, with D hard to call. The CDR3 loop spans 16 amino acids. V dropped 6 bases and J dropped 7 bases, with 19 bases sitting between them. The germline gives CDR1 SNHLY, CDR2 FYNNEI. The CDR3, as DNA: TGTGCCAGCAGCTCCCGGGAGGCCATCATAAATTCACCCCTCCACTTT. As protein: CASSSREAIINSPLHF.

Ten or more counts support this clone. The J gene is TRBJ2-1, the V gene TRBV7-3; 7 bases align to TRBD1. The CDR3 loop spans 12 amino acids. With V trimmed by 5 bases and J by 10 bases, 5 bases remained unmatched. Germline loops: CDR1 SGHTA, CDR2 FQGTGA. In nucleotides, the CDR3 is TGTGCCAGCAGCATAAACAGGGGCGAGCAGTTCTTC. This sequence encodes CASSINRGEQFF.

This sequence joins TRBV18 and TRBJ2-7; maybe TRBD2 (6 bases). V lost 3 bases to trimming and J lost 6 bases, with 15 bases between them. The germline V gene has CDR1 KGHSH and CDR2 LQKENI. This CDR3 region has 14 residues. This CDR3 is CASSPRQGGSEQYF. CDR3 DNA: TGTGCCAGCTCACCGAGGCAGGGAGGAAGCGAGCAGTACTTC.

This clone was seen many times. V is TRBV6-1 and J is TRBJ2-2; 8 bases match TRBD1. The CDR3 totals 16 residues. Germline CDR1 is MNHNS and CDR2 is SASEGT. The J segment lost 1 base and the V segment lost 4 bases, leaving 5 bases of the junction unmatched. Here the CDR3 DNA reads TGTGCCAGCAGTGGATGGGACAGGATGAACACCGGGGAGCTGTTTTTT. This translates into CASSGWDRMNTGELFF.

The CDR3, as DNA: TGTGCCAGTCGATCAGGCACAGATACGCAGTATTTT. Translating it yields CASRSGTDTQYF. The chain couples TRBV19 to TRBJ2-3, with D unresolved. Germline assignment: CDR1 LNHDA and CDR2 SQIVND (reference sequence). The CDR3 consists of 12 residues. V lost 8 bases, J lost 1 base, and 7 bases lay in between.

The chain is built from TRBV9 and TRBJ1-1; TRBD1 is a possible D gene (5 bases). Germline assignment: CDR1 SGDLS and CDR2 YYNGEE. The ends were cut back, 1 base at V and 0 bases at J, with 10 bases in the middle. This CDR3 is built from 15 residues. This CDR3 is CASSVLKGLNTEAFF. The CDR3 bases are TGTGCCAGCAGCGTACTAAAGGGGCTGAACACTGAAGCTTTCTTT.

This clone was observed a few times. The chain is built from TRBV7-2 and TRBJ2-1; 8 nucleotides match TRBD2. CDR1 and CDR2 (germline): SGHTA, FQGNSA. This CDR3 region has 16 residues. V lost 5 bases and J lost 7; bases outside the gene matches: 13. The CDR3 is CASSARGGLGENEQFF. The CDR3 nucleotides are TGTGCCAGCAGCGCCCGCGGGGGGCTGGGTGAGAATGAGCAGTTCTTC. The full variable domain, with the rest looked up from reference TRBV7-2 and TRBJ2-1, is GAGVSQSPSNKVTEKGKDVELRCDPISGHTALYWYRQSLGQGLEFLIYFQGNSAPDKSGLPSDRFSAERTGGSVSTLTIQRTQQEDSAVYLCASSARGGLGENEQFFGPGTRLTVL.

Ten or more counts support this clone. The rearrangement links TRBV7-2 to TRBJ2-1; D tentatively reads TRBD1 or TRBD2 (6 bases each). V lost 5 bases and J 0 bases, leaving 17 bases between the germline ends. The V gene's germline CDR1 is SGHTA and CDR2 FQGNSA. There are 17 residues in the CDR3. In nucleotides, the CDR3 is TGTGCCAGCAGCCGTAGGGGGGCGACCAACTCCTACAATGAGCAGTTCTTC. It is translated as CASSRRGATNSYNEQFF.

This clone was observed a few times. J is TRBJ1-2 and V is TRBV30; possibly TRBD1 for D (6 bases). There are 12 residues in the CDR3. Germline CDR1 and CDR2: GTSNPN and SVGIG (reference sequence). Between the trimmed V and J ends, which lost 2 bases and 3 bases, there was a span of 7 bases. The CDR3 is CAWSRGYYGYTF. For the CDR3, the DNA is TGTGCCTGGAGTAGGGGGTACTATGGCTACACCTTC.

This clone was seen a few times. The J gene is TRBJ1-1, the V gene TRBV2, with 7 positions matching TRBD1. After removal of 4 bases from V and 0 bases from J, the junction contained 8 bases not matched to a gene. Germline-derived CDR1 and CDR2 are SNHLY and FYNNEI. The length of the CDR3 is 16 residues. CDR3 in amino acids: CASSAWDSYMNTEAFF. The DNA for the CDR3 is TGTGCCAGCAGTGCGTGGGACAGCTACATGAACACTGAAGCTTTCTTT.

The chain employs TRBV6-6 and TRBJ1-1, with D hard to call. The length of the CDR3 is 12 residues. The germline V and J ends were trimmed by 5 bases and 7 bases, with 11 bases remaining between them. Germline V gene lookup returns CDR1 MNHNY and CDR2 SVGAGI (reference sequence). CDR3 in amino acids: CASSPRGIEAFF. CDR3 DNA sequence: TGTGCCAGCAGTCCTCGGGGAATTGAAGCTTTCTTT.

The chain couples TRBV9 to TRBJ2-1, with 7 bases identical to TRBD1. This CDR3 comprises 16 residues. V shed 4 bases, J shed 7 bases, and the junction held 14 bases outside the gene matches. Germline values: CDR1 SGDLS, CDR2 YYNGEE. This CDR3 is CASSPVLRARGNEQFF. Here the CDR3 DNA reads TGTGCCAGCAGCCCGGTGTTGCGGGCCAGGGGGAATGAGCAGTTCTTC.

There are a few counts of this clone. V gene TRBV23-1 combines with J gene TRBJ1-1; 8 bases agree with TRBD1. Being an ORF, TRBV23-1 has a function that is uncertain. This CDR3 has 16 amino acids. The V and J ends lost 5 bases and 7 bases, in that order; junction bases with no gene match: 15. In DNA, the CDR3 is TGCGCCAGCAGTTGGGGGGACAGGCCGTATCCGGATGAAGCTTTCTTT. This gives the protein CASSWGDRPYPDEAFF.

This chain uses TRBV11-2 with TRBJ2-5, with TRBD1 matching over 7 bases. The CDR3 loop spans 15 amino acids. V gave up 5 bases and J gave up 4 bases; unmatched junction bases: 10. CDR1 is SGHAT, CDR2 FQNNGV, per germline. CDR3 DNA: TGTGCCAGCAGCCCCAGCTGGACAGGAGTAGAGACCCAGTACTTC. It specifies CASSPSWTGVETQYF. Variable domain in full (rest from reference TRBV11-2 and TRBJ2-5): EAGVAQSPRYKIIEKRQSVAFWCNPISGHATLYWYQQILGQGPKLLIQFQNNGVVDDSQLPKDRFSAERLKGVDSTLKIQPAKLEDSAVYLCASSPSWTGVETQYFGPGTRLLVL.

This clone was detected only a few times. The V and J genes are TRBV4-2 and TRBJ2-2; no firm D call. V was pared by 5 bases and J by 3 bases, with 13 bases between. CDR3 length equals 15 residues. The V gene's germline CDR1 is LGHNA and CDR2 YNFKEQ. In DNA form, the CDR3 reads TGTGCCAGCAGCTTGGTGGGCCAGTACACCGGGGAGCTGTTTTTT. Translating gives CASSLVGQYTGELFF.

This clone appeared many times. The CDR3 sequence: CASSRTWGSTDTQYF. The CDR3 nucleotides read TGTGCCAGCAGCCGGACTTGGGGTAGCACAGATACGCAGTATTTT. The rearrangement uses TRBV11-1 and TRBJ2-3, with D possibly matching TRBD2 (5 bases). This CDR3 has 15 amino acids. V shed 5 bases and J shed 0 bases, with 12 bases lying between them. The germline V gene has CDR1 SGHAT and CDR2 FQDESV (reference sequence).

The CDR3 DNA reads TGTGCCAGCTCACCAAGGACAGGGCTGGACACTGAAGCTTTCTTT. Translating it yields CASSPRTGLDTEAFF. The chain joins TRBV18 to TRBJ1-1; 8 positions agree with TRBD1. V shed 2 bases, J shed 3 bases, and the junction held 5 bases outside the gene matches. The CDR3 runs to 15 residues. Germline V gene data show CDR1 as KGHSH and CDR2 as LQKENI.

In this sample, this clone turned up a few times. The gene calls are TRBV4-1 and TRBJ2-1; TRBD2 aligns across 9 bases. The CDR3 runs to 15 residues. The germline V gene encodes CDR1 MGHRA and CDR2 YSYEKL. The V segment lost 2 bases and the J segment 6 bases; nucleotides outside the gene matches: 5. CDR3 loop: CASSQSLAGLNEQFF. The CDR3 DNA is TGCGCCAGCAGCCAATCCCTAGCGGGGCTCAATGAGCAGTTCTTC.

This clone was counted between two and nine times. The chain has TRBV27 and TRBJ1-2; D remains ambiguous. Trimming removed 7 bases at V and 1 base at J, with 13 bases between. This CDR3 is 14 amino acids long. Germline V lookup: CDR1 MNHEY, CDR2 SMNVEV (reference sequence). The CDR3 DNA follows: TGTGCCAGCAAGCCCGGGATAAGTAACTATGGCTACACCTTC. Its translation: CASKPGISNYGYTF.

The chain recombines TRBV29-1 with TRBJ2-1, with D perhaps TRBD1 (5 bases). With 7 bases removed from V and 3 bases from J, the gap between germline ends came to 10 bases. The CDR3 totals 12 residues. Per the germline V gene, CDR1 is SQVTM and CDR2 is ANQGSEA. The CDR3 DNA sequence: TGCAGCGCGAGCGACAGCTACAATGAGCAGTTCTTC. This translates into CSASDSYNEQFF.

The V and J genes are TRBV5-1 and TRBJ2-1; D may match TRBD1 or TRBD2 (5 bases each). CDR3 length equals 14 residues. CDR1 is SGHRS, CDR2 YFSETQ, per germline. V shed 4 bases and J shed 6 bases, with 14 bases lying between them. The CDR3 DNA reads TGCGCCAGCAGCCTGGCTCCGGGGCGCAATGAGCAGTTCTTC. This codes for CASSLAPGRNEQFF.

This clone was observed a few times. The chain recombines TRBV2 with TRBJ2-5, with D maybe TRBD2 (6 bases). The germline V gene encodes CDR1 SNHLY and CDR2 FYNNEI. Deletions cut 7 bases from V and 5 bases from J, with 17 bases between. CDR3 length: 14 residues. The CDR3 protein is CASTSRETRETQYF. CDR3 nucleotide sequence: TGTGCCAGCACTTCACGGGAGACGAGGGAGACCCAGTACTTC.

This clone has only a few counts. CDR3 loop: CASSLYPGSYGYTF. Here the CDR3 DNA reads TGTGCCAGCAGCTTGTATCCCGGGAGCTATGGCTACACCTTC. The chain has TRBV7-2 and TRBJ1-2; D gene uncertain. The ends were cut back, 3 bases at V and 4 bases at J, with 12 bases in the middle. The CDR3 covers 14 residues. Germline CDR1 and CDR2: SGHTA and FQGNSA.

Notes on this clone: The same CDR3 arises from other DNA sequences in this sample as well. This chain links TRBV28 with TRBJ2-2; D is uncertain. Trimming pared 4 bases from V and 1 base from J, leaving 4 bases between. This CDR3 is built from 13 residues. The germline CDR1 and CDR2 sequences are MDHEN and SYDVKM. CDR3 sequence reads: CASSSRNTGELFF. CDR3 DNA: TGTGCCAGCAGTTCGCGGAACACCGGGGAGCTGTTTTTT. Filled out from reference TRBV28 and TRBJ2-2, the complete variable domain reads DVKVTQSSRYLVKRTGEKVFLECVQDMDHENMFWYRQDPGLGLRLIYFSYDVKMKEKGDIPEGYSVSREKKERFSLILESASTNQTSMYLCASSSRNTGELFFGEGSRLTVL.

This clone showed up just a few times. The rearrangement uses TRBV5-1 and TRBJ1-1; the D is unclear. Germline CDR1 reads SGHRS; CDR2 reads YFSETQ. Trimming took off 4 bases at V and 1 base at J, with 8 bases between the two ends. The CDR3 spans 13 residues. CDR3 in DNA: TGCGCCAGCAGCCCTGACAAGAACACTGAAGCTTTCTTT. Amino acid sequence: CASSPDKNTEAFF. Variable domain in full (rest from reference TRBV5-1 and TRBJ1-1): KAGVTQTPRYLIKTRGQQVTLSCSPISGHRSVSWYQQTPGQGLQFLFEYFSETQRNKGNFPGRFSGRQFSNSRSEMNVSTLELGDSALYLCASSPDKNTEAFFGQGTRLTVV.

This clone was detected only a few times. A read error may account for a junction end that differs from germline. V usage is TRBV5-1 and J usage is TRBJ1-2; 8 bases fit TRBD1. CDR1 SGHRS and CDR2 YFSETQ come from the germline V gene. The CDR3 sequence is 13 residues long. CDR3: CASSLDRDYGYTF. CDR3 coding DNA: TGTGCCAGCAGTCTGGACAGGGACTATGGCTACACCTTC.